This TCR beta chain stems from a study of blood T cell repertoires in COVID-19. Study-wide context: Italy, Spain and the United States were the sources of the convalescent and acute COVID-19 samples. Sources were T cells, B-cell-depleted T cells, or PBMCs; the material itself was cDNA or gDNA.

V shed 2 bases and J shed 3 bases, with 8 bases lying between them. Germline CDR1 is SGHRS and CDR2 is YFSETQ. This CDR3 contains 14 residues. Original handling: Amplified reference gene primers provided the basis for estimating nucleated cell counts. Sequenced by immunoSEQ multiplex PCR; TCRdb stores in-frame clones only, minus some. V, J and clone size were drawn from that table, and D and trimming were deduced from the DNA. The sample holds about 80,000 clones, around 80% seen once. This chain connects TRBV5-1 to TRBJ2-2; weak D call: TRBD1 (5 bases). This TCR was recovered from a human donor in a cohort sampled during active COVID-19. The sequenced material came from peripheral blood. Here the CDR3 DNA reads TGCGCCAGCAGCTTCGACAGCTACACCGGGGAGCTGTTTTTT. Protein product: CASSFDSYTGELFF.